This T cell receptor beta chain was recovered during a study of memory B cells and T cells in multiple sclerosis listed by TCRdb under 2018. Broadly, across the study: The study compared TCR beta repertoires of autoproliferating peripheral T cells with brain lesion-infiltrating T cells in multiple sclerosis patients. A couple of multiple sclerosis patients, for whom either brain lesions at autopsy or brain-infiltrating cells from biopsy were available, were included in TCR sequencing. What the work shows at the level of the full study, not this receptor alone: Because clone-set sizes differed between compartments, counts of shared clonotypes were influenced and normalization was required.

After CFSE-labeled PBMCs were cultured without any stimulus, the autoproliferating (CFSEdim) and non-proliferating (CFSEhi) T cell fractions were each sequenced on their own. Altogether, 5x10^7 CFSE-labeled PBMCs were kept in culture for around seven days with no stimulus, after which the replicate wells were combined. Labeling of PBMCs used roughly 0.5 uM CFSE, and the cells were then grown in serum-free AIM-V medium with no exogenous stimuli added. PBMCs were isolated by Ficoll density gradient centrifugation and were cryopreserved before use. Using a FACSAria III, live 7-AAD-negative cells were sorted, then washed with PBS and stored frozen at -80 degrees C as dry pellets. Worth noting for this clone: What antigen it recognizes has not been identified. No quality values exist for individual bases; no much larger clone is one base distant.

The immunoSEQ Platform was used to amplify TCRbeta CDR3 regions from extracted genomic DNA. Multiplex PCR, high-throughput sequencing and a vendor bioinformatics pipeline were brought together in the immunoSEQ assay. The authors' analysis ran thus. After discarding non-productive sequences and any CDR3s under 4 amino acids in length, clonotype frequencies were recalculated for each sample. In immunoSEQ Analyzer 2.0, shared clonotypes were identified as identical CDR3 amino acid, V gene and J gene sequences. Repertoire overlap was normalized by dividing shared clonotype counts by the product of both clone-set sizes, with the result scaled by 1000 into arbitrary units. Here the immuneACCESS table is served through TCRdb, limited to in-frame sequences with V and J called. Missing clones are a known gap in these copies; in checked studies unresolved V genes cover under half, and the rest lacks a known reason. Clone size and the V and J calls come from that table; the DNA yielded D and trimming. The sample table shows 40,000 to 50,000 clones, and roughly 87% are seen once. The ten largest clones capture more than 0.95% of the sample.

Ends trimmed: V by 0 bases, J by 4 bases; bases unmatched to a gene: 7. Per the germline V gene, SGHTA is the CDR1 and FQGNSA is the CDR2. The CDR3 spans 16 residues, from the cysteine through the phenylalanine. The sequence is cut down to CDR3 DNA, 48 bases in frame from base 1. The rearranged segments are TRBV7-2 and TRBJ2-3; 7 central bases correspond to TRBD2. Sequenced material: PBMCs from blood kept in culture. This TCR derives from a human donor with multiple sclerosis. The DNA sequence is TGTGCCAGCAGCTTAGCGGGAGCGGGGATGCCAGATACGCAGTATTTT. This codes for CASSLAGAGMPDTQYF.